The 27 T cell receptor beta chains listed next were all sequenced from one sample in a study of cytomegalovirus exposure and HLA in healthy donors. The PCR had 60 Vbeta and 13 Jbeta primers. Sequencing used immunoSEQ multiplex PCR; TCRdb keeps in-frame clones, though not all of them. This repertoire shows some 140,000 clones, approximately 80% found once; its top ten account for 2.2%. Sequences were obtained from PBMCs. These receptors were collected from a man aged 30 to 39 in good health and CMV-seronegative.

V and J are TRBV2 and TRBJ2-2, with 7 bases aligning to TRBD2. The CDR3 consists of 14 residues. After removal of 8 bases from V and 6 bases from J, the junction contained 9 bases not matched to a gene. Germline V gene data show CDR1 as SNHLY and CDR2 as FYNNEI. CDR3 amino acids: CASLVGRVAGELFF. In DNA, the CDR3 is TGTGCCAGCCTCGTGGGGAGGGTGGCCGGGGAGCTGTTTTTT.

The chain couples TRBV7-9 to TRBJ1-1, with D unresolved. Looked up from germline, CDR1 is SEHNR and CDR2 is FQNEAQ (reference sequence). Trimming pared 2 bases from V and 4 bases from J, leaving 11 bases between. This CDR3 comprises 14 residues. The CDR3 region is CASSLSGVSTEAFF. CDR3 nucleotides: TGTGCCAGCAGCTTATCCGGGGTGAGCACTGAAGCTTTCTTT.

The sample holds one count of this clone. This rearrangement joins TRBV19 to TRBJ1-5, with a weak D call TRBD1 (5 bases). The V end was cut by 7 bases, the J end by 0 bases, with 13 bases between. Germline CDR1 is LNHDA and CDR2 is SQIVND (reference sequence). CDR3 length equals 15 residues. The CDR3 region is CASNSPQGSNQPQHF. The CDR3 nucleotides are TGTGCCAGTAATTCTCCCCAGGGTAGCAATCAGCCCCAGCATTTT.

Of note for this clone: Other DNA sequences of this sample code for an identical CDR3. This rearrangement joins TRBV19 to TRBJ2-1; no definite D call. CDR1 and CDR2 from the germline V gene are LNHDA and SQIVND (reference sequence). V was cut by 9 bases and J by 4 bases, with 4 bases left in between. CDR3 length: 10 residues. The CDR3 coding sequence is TGTGCCAGCGGGTACAATGAGCAGTTCTTC. Translated: CASGYNEQFF. The full variable domain, rest sourced from reference TRBV19 and TRBJ2-1, is DGGITQSPKYLFRKEGQNVTLSCEQNLNHDAMYWYRQDPGQGLRLIYYSQIVNDFQKGDIAEGYSVSREKKESFPLTVTSAQKNPTAFYLCASGYNEQFFGPGTRLTVL.

V is TRBV27 and J is TRBJ1-1; 7 bases fit TRBD1. In germline, CDR1 is MNHEY, CDR2 SMNVEV (reference sequence). Germline trimming cut 7 bases from V and 1 base from J; bases unmatched to any gene: 3. The CDR3 sequence is 13 residues long. CDR3 nucleotides: TGTGCCAGCACCAGACAGGGGAACACTGAAGCTTTCTTT. This codes for CASTRQGNTEAFF.

The chain is built from TRBV29-1 and TRBJ1-2; 7 bases are shared with TRBD1. The germline CDR1 and CDR2 sequences are SQVTM and ANQGSEA. CDR3 length: 12 amino acids. The J segment lost 11 bases and the V segment lost 7 bases, leaving 13 bases of the junction unmatched. This chain's CDR3 is CSAELGQMWYTF. The CDR3 nucleotides are TGCAGCGCCGAGCTGGGACAGATGTGGTACACCTTC.

This sequence joins TRBV7-2 and TRBJ1-2, with D possibly matching TRBD1 (5 bases). Germline CDR1 reads SGHTA; CDR2 reads FQGNSA. Trimming left V 7 bases short and J 2 bases short, with 17 bases between. The length of the CDR3 is 15 residues. CDR3 protein: CASTPSGGRNYGYTF. In DNA form, the CDR3 reads TGTGCCAGCACCCCATCCGGGGGGAGGAACTATGGCTACACCTTC.

Of note for this clone: One end of the junction does not line up with germline, which may come from a read error. The chain combines TRBV2 with TRBJ1-2; 8 bases are shared with TRBD1. CDR1 is SNHLY and CDR2 is FYNNEI in the germline V gene. CDR3 size: 14 residues. The CDR3 DNA reads TGTGCCAGCAGTCGTCGGACAGGGAACTTTGGCTACACCTTC. Translating it yields CASSRRTGNFGYTF.

The chain is built from TRBV5-1 and TRBJ2-1, with 7 nucleotides matching TRBD2. The V and J ends lost 7 bases and 6 bases, in that order; junction bases with no gene match: 16. Germline V gene lookup returns CDR1 SGHRS and CDR2 YFSETQ. The CDR3 extends over 16 amino acids. For the CDR3, the DNA is TGCGCCAGCGGGGGGGTCCTTGGAGCGAGCCCCAATGAGCAGTTCTTC. Its translation: CASGGVLGASPNEQFF.

V usage is TRBV7-8 and J usage is TRBJ2-5, with D possibly being TRBD2 (6 bases). CDR1 and CDR2 from the germline V gene are SGHVS and FQNEAQ. The V and J ends lost 5 bases and 4 bases respectively, with 11 bases between them. CDR3 length: 13 amino acids. CDR3 loop: CASSGVGGETQYF. The CDR3 coding sequence is TGTGCCAGCAGCGGGGTGGGGGGAGAGACCCAGTACTTC.

This clone came up once. This sequence joins TRBV28 and TRBJ2-1; TRBD2 matches 15 bases. The germline CDR1 and CDR2 sequences are MDHEN and SYDVKM. V was clipped by 4 bases and J by 10 bases; unmatched bases: 14. The CDR3 length is 18 residues. The CDR3: CASSSFEGGLAGGGEQFF. The CDR3 DNA sequence: TGTGCCAGCAGTTCGTTCGAAGGGGGACTAGCGGGAGGAGGGGAGCAGTTCTTC.

About this clone: Other DNA sequences within the sample encode an identical CDR3. CDR3 sequence: CASSLFNNEQFF. In nucleotides, the CDR3 is TGTGCCAGCAGCTTGTTTAACAATGAGCAGTTCTTC. The chain is built from TRBV7-2 and TRBJ2-1; D remains ambiguous. The CDR3 is 12 amino acids. The V end lost 3 bases, the J end lost 5 bases, and 5 bases lay between the germline ends. Germline V gene sequence: CDR1 SGHTA, CDR2 FQGNSA. Complete variable domain (other parts from reference TRBV7-2 and TRBJ2-1): GAGVSQSPSNKVTEKGKDVELRCDPISGHTALYWYRQSLGQGLEFLIYFQGNSAPDKSGLPSDRFSAERTGGSVSTLTIQRTQQEDSAVYLCASSLFNNEQFFGPGTRLTVL.

This clone was recorded only once. The junction shows a germline mismatch at one end, possibly a read error. The chain carries TRBV10-1 and TRBJ2-1; 10 bases are a match to TRBD2. CDR1 and CDR2 (germline): WNHNN, SYGVQD (reference sequence). The CDR3 totals 14 residues. The CDR3 sequence is CASSPTSGRNGQFF. The DNA for the CDR3 is TGCGCCAGCAGTCCGACTAGCGGGCGGAATGGGCAGTTCTTC.

The rearrangement joins TRBV18 to TRBJ1-4; D ambiguous. The CDR3 sequence is 12 residues long. V was shortened by 6 bases and J by 5 bases, with 7 bases between the two germline ends. Germline lookup yields CDR1 KGHSH and CDR2 LQKENI. The CDR3 bases are TGTGCCAGCTCTCTCCTCAATGAAAAACTGTTTTTT. Its translation: CASSLLNEKLFF.

This chain links TRBV7-6 with TRBJ1-5, with 12 bases that match TRBD1. The CDR3 runs to 16 residues. The ends lost 6 bases at V and 5 bases at J; junction bases unmatched: 8. Germline lookup yields CDR1 SGHVS and CDR2 FNYEAQ. The CDR3 sequence: CASRARGQGAYQPQHF. CDR3 nucleotide sequence: TGTGCCAGCAGGGCGAGGGGACAGGGGGCCTATCAGCCCCAGCATTTT.

As for this clone: The identical CDR3 is also encoded by other nucleotide sequences in the sample. The chain is built from TRBV6-1 and TRBJ2-7, with TRBD1 matching over 7 bases. Looked up from germline, CDR1 is MNHNS and CDR2 is SASEGT. This CDR3 comprises 13 residues. Trimming at V came to 7 bases and at J to 2 bases, leaving 5 bases not matched to a gene. This chain's CDR3 is CASIRQGAYEQYF. The CDR3 DNA is TGTGCCAGCATCCGACAGGGCGCCTACGAGCAGTACTTC.

The rearrangement uses TRBV18 and TRBJ1-1; TRBD1 aligns across 10 bases. The CDR3 has 14 amino acids. Germline V gives CDR1 KGHSH, CDR2 LQKENI. With 5 bases clipped from V and 1 base from J, the junction kept 1 base outside the gene matches. The CDR3 DNA is TGTGCCAGCTCAGGACAGGGGGGGAACACTGAAGCTTTCTTT. The encoded protein is CASSGQGGNTEAFF.

This chain joins TRBV2 and TRBJ1-5; 8 bases line up with TRBD1. From germline, CDR1 is SNHLY and CDR2 FYNNEI. V was pared by 6 bases and J by 1 base, with 8 bases of the junction left unmatched. This CDR3 has 16 amino acids. DNA of the CDR3: TGTGCCAGCAGCTACACAGGGGGGGAAAGCAATCAGCCCCAGCATTTT. Translation: CASSYTGGESNQPQHF.

The chain uses TRBV27 and TRBJ1-6, with D unresolved. The germline V and J ends were trimmed by 5 bases and 8 bases, with 10 bases remaining between them. This CDR3 has 13 amino acids. The germline V gene has CDR1 MNHEY and CDR2 SMNVEV (reference sequence). DNA for the CDR3: TGTGCCAGCAGTCTTGTTCGGGATTCACCCCTCCACTTT. This codes for CASSLVRDSPLHF.

This chain links TRBV6-5 with TRBJ1-1, with a possible D match to TRBD1 (5 bases). V was clipped by 7 bases and J by 1 base, with 16 bases between them. The CDR3 has 15 amino acids. CDR1 and CDR2 (germline): MNHEY, SVGAGI. The CDR3 DNA reads TGTGCCAGCATTAATTTGGGGGGATCGAACACTGAAGCTTTCTTT. Protein product: CASINLGGSNTEAFF.

The chain employs TRBV19 and TRBJ2-1; 10 nucleotides line up with TRBD2. Germline assignment: CDR1 LNHDA and CDR2 SQIVND (reference sequence). The CDR3 consists of 14 residues. With 7 bases clipped from V and 8 bases from J, the junction kept 8 bases outside the gene matches. The CDR3, as DNA: TGTGCCAGTACTAGCGGGAGACTGTCTGATGAGCAGTTCTTC. Translated, it gives CASTSGRLSDEQFF.

In the case of this clone: At one end, the junction sequence differs from germline, possibly due to a read error. V usage is TRBV7-9 and J usage is TRBJ2-7; D remains ambiguous. CDR1 is SEHNR, CDR2 FQNEAQ, per germline (reference sequence). The CDR3 sequence is 12 residues long. CDR3 sequence (DNA): TGTTCCAGCAGCCTAGTTCCGAGGGAGCAGTACTTC. Translation: CSSSLVPREQYF.

The gene calls are TRBV6-1 and TRBJ2-1, with D tentatively TRBD2 (5 bases). Trimming shortened V by 2 bases and J by 6 bases, and 17 bases separated the two germline ends. The CDR3 spans 16 residues. Germline V CDR1 and CDR2: MNHNS, SASEGT. This CDR3 is CASSELLVGVSNEQFF. Here the CDR3 DNA reads TGTGCCAGCAGTGAATTGCTGGTCGGGGTCAGCAATGAGCAGTTCTTC.

V usage is TRBV4-2 and J usage is TRBJ2-7, with a tentative D call TRBD1 (6 bases). Trimming removed 0 bases at V and 3 bases at J, with 12 bases between. Per the germline V gene, CDR1 is LGHNA and CDR2 is YNFKEQ. The CDR3 sequence is 15 residues long. The CDR3 DNA reads TGTGCCAGCAGCCAAGATTCGGGACACCTCTACGAGCAGTACTTC. It yields the protein CASSQDSGHLYEQYF.

This CDR3 is CASSMDRDSYEQYF. Written as DNA, the CDR3 is TGTGCCAGCAGTATGGACAGGGATTCTTACGAGCAGTACTTC. The rearrangement links TRBV2 to TRBJ2-7; 8 positions match TRBD1. Looked up from germline, CDR1 is SNHLY and CDR2 is FYNNEI. J gave up 4 bases and V 5 bases, and 7 bases lay outside the gene matches. The CDR3 runs 14 residues.

The gene calls are TRBV18 and TRBJ1-2; D unclear. V was clipped by 0 bases and J by 2 bases, with 10 bases between them. The CDR3 has 15 amino acids. Per germline, CDR1 KGHSH and CDR2 LQKENI. DNA of the CDR3: TGTGCCAGCTCACCACCCCACAGCCAGAACTATGGCTACACCTTC. Its protein product is CASSPPHSQNYGYTF.

Here the CDR3 DNA reads TGTGCCAGCAGGAGCCGGACTAGCAGAAACAATGAGCAGTTCTTC. Translation gives CASRSRTSRNNEQFF. The V gene is TRBV7-2, the J gene TRBJ2-1; 8 bases are shared with TRBD2. After removal of 6 bases from V and 5 bases from J, the junction contained 9 bases not matched to a gene. The germline CDR1 and CDR2 sequences are SGHTA and FQGNSA. CDR3 size: 15 residues.